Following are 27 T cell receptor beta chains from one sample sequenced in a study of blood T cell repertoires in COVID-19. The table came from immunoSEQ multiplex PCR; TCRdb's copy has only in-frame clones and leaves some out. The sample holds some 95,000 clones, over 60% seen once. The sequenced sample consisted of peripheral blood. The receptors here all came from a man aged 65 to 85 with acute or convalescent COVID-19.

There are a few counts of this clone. CDR3 bases: TGTGCCAGCAGCCCGGACAGGGGGTCCACTGAAGCTTTCTTT. Residues: CASSPDRGSTEAFF. The chain couples TRBV3-1 (or the pseudogene TRBV3-2) to TRBJ1-1; 10 nucleotides match TRBD1. Germline trimming cut 4 bases from V and 4 bases from J; bases unmatched to any gene: 3. This CDR3 has 14 residues. Per germline, CDR1 LGHDT and CDR2 YNNKEL (reference sequence).

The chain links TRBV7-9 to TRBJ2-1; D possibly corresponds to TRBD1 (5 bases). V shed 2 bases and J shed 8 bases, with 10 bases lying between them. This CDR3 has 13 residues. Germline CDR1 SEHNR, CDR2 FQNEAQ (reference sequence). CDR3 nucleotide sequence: TGTGCCAGCAGCTTATCAGGGATCCATGAGCAGTTCTTC. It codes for CASSLSGIHEQFF.

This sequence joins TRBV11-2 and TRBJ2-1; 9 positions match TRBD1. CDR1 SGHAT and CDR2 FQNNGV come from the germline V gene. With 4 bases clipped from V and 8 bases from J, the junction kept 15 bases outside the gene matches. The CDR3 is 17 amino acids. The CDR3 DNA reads TGTGCCAGCAGCTCCTACAGGGGGCGAGGTTCTATAGATGAGCAGTTCTTC. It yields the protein CASSSYRGRGSIDEQFF. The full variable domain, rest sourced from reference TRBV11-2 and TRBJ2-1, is EAGVAQSPRYKIIEKRQSVAFWCNPISGHATLYWYQQILGQGPKLLIQFQNNGVVDDSQLPKDRFSAERLKGVDSTLKIQPAKLEDSAVYLCASSSYRGRGSIDEQFFGPGTRLTVL.

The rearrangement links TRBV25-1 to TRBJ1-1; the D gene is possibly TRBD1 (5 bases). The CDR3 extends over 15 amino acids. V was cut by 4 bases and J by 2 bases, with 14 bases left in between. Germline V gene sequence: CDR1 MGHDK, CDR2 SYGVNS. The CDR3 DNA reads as TGTGCCAGCAGTGGAAACGGACGGACAAACACTGAAGCTTTCTTT. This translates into CASSGNGRTNTEAFF.

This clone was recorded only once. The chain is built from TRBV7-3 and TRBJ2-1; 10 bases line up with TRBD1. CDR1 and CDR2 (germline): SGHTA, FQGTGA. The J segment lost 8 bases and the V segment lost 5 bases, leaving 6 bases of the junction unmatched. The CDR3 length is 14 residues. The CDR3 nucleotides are TGTGCCAGCAGCCCCCGACAGGGGGCCTATGAGCAGTTCTTC. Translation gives CASSPRQGAYEQFF.

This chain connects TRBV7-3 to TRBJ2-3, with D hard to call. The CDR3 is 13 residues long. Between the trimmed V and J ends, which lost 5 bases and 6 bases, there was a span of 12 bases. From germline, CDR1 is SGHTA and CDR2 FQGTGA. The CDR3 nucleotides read TGTGCCAGCAGCCAAGACGCTAGGGATACGCAGTATTTT. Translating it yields CASSQDARDTQYF.

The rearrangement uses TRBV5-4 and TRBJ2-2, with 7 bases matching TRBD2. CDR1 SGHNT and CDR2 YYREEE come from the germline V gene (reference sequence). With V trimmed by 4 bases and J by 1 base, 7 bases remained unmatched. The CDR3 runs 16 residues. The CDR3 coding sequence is TGTGCCAGCAGCACCCAAGCGGGGCAGAACACCGGGGAGCTGTTTTTT. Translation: CASSTQAGQNTGELFF.

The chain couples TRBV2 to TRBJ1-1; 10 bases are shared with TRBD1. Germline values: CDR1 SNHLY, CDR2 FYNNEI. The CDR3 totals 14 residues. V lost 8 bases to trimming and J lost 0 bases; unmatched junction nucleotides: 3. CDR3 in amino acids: CASGTGAMNTEAFF. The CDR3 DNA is TGTGCCAGCGGGACAGGGGCAATGAACACTGAAGCTTTCTTT.

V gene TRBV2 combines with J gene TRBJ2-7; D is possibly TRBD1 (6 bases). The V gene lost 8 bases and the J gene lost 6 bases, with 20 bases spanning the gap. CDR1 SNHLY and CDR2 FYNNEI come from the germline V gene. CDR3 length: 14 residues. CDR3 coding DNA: TGTGCCAGCGTCTCCGGGACAATGGGATCCGAGCAGTACTTC. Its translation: CASVSGTMGSEQYF. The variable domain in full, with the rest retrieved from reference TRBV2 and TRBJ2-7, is EPEVTQTPSHQVTQMGQEVILRCVPISNHLYFYWYRQILGQKVEFLVSFYNNEISEKSEIFDDQFSVERPDGSNFTLKIRSTKLEDSAMYFCASVSGTMGSEQYFGPGTRLTVT.

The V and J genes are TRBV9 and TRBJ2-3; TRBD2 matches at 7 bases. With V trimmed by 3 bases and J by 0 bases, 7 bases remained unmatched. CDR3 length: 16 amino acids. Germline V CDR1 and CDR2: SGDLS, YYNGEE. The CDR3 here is CASSGRGRESTDTQYF. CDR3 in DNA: TGTGCCAGCAGCGGCCGCGGGCGGGAGAGCACAGATACGCAGTATTTT.

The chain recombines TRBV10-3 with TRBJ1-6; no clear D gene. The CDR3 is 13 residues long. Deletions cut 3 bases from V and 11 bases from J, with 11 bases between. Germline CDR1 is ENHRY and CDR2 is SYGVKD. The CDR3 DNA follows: TGTGCCATCAGTGACACCCCGGGAGCACCCCTCCACTTT. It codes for CAISDTPGAPLHF.

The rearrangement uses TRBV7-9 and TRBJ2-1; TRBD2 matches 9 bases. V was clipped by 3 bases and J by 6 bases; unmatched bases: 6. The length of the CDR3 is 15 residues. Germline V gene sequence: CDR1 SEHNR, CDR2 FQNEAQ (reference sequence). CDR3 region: CASSFLGGGANEQFF. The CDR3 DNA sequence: TGTGCCAGCAGCTTTTTGGGCGGGGGGGCCAATGAGCAGTTCTTC.

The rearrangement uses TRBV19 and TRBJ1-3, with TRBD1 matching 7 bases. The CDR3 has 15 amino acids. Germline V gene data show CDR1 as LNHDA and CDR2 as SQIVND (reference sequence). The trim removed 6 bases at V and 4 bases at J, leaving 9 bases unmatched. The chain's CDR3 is CASSPGGYRGNTIYF. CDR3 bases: TGTGCCAGTAGCCCAGGGGGTTATCGAGGAAACACCATATATTTT. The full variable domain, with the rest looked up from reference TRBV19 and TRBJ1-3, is DGGITQSPKYLFRKEGQNVTLSCEQNLNHDAMYWYRQDPGQGLRLIYYSQIVNDFQKGDIAEGYSVSREKKESFPLTVTSAQKNPTAFYLCASSPGGYRGNTIYFGEGSWLTVV.

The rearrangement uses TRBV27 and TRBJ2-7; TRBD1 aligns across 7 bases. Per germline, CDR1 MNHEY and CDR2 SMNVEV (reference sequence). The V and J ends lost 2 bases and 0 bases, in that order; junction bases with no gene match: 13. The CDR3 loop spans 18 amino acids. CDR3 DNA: TGTGCCAGCAGTTTAATCGGCCGCTACAGGGGAAACTCCTACGAGCAGTACTTC. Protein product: CASSLIGRYRGNSYEQYF.

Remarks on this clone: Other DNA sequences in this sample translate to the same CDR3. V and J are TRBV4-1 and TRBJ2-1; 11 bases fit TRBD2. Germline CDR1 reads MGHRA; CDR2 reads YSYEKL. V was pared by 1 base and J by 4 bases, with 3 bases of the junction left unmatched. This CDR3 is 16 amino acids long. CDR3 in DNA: TGCGCCAGCAGCCAAGGACTAGCGGGGCGGTACAATGAGCAGTTCTTC. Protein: CASSQGLAGRYNEQFF.

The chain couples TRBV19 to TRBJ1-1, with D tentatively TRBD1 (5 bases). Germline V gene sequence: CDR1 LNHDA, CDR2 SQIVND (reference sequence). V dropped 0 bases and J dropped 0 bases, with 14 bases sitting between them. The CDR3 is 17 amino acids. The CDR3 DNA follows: TGTGCCAGTAGTATAGATCCGCCAACAGGTATGAACACTGAAGCTTTCTTT. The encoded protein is CASSIDPPTGMNTEAFF.

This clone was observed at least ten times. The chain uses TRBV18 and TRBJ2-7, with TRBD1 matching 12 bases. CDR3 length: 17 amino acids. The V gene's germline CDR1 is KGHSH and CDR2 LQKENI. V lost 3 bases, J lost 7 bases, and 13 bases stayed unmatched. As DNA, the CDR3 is TGTGCCAGCTCACCCCTTCCCCGGGACAGGGGGCCTGGGGAGCAGTACTTC. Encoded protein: CASSPLPRDRGPGEQYF. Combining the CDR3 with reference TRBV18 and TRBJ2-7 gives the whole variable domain NAGVMQNPRHLVRRRGQEARLRCSPMKGHSHVYWYRQLPEEGLKFMVYLQKENIIDESGMPKERFSAEFPKEGPSILRIQQVVRGDSAAYFCASSPLPRDRGPGEQYFGPGTRLTVT.

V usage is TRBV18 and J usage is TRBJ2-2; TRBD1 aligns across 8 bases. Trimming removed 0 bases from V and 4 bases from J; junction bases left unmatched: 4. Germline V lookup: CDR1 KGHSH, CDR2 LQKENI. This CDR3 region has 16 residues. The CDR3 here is CASSPPDRAFTGELFF. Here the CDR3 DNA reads TGTGCCAGCTCACCACCGGACAGGGCGTTCACCGGGGAGCTGTTTTTT.

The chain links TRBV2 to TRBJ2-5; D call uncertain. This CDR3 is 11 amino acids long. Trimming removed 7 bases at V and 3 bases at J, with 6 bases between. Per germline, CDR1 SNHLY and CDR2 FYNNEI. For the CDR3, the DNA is TGTGCCAGCACCCTTGAAGAGACCCAGTACTTC. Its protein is CASTLEETQYF.

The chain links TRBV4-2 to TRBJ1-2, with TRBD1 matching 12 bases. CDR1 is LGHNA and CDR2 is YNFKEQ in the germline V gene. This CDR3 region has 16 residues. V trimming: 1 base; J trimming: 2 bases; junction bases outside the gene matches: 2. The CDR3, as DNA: TGTGCCAGCAGCCAAGTGGGACAGGGGGCAAACTATGGCTACACCTTC. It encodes CASSQVGQGANYGYTF.

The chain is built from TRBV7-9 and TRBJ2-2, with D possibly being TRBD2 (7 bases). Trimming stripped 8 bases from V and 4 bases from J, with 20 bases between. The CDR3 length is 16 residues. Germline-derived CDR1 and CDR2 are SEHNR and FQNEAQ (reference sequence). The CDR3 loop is CASGSEGGAGTGELFF. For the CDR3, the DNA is TGTGCCAGCGGATCGGAGGGGGGGGCAGGCACCGGGGAGCTGTTTTTT.

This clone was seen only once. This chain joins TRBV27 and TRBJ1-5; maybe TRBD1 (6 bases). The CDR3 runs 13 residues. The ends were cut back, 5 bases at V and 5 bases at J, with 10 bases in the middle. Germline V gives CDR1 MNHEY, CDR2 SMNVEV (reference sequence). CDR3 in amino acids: CASSPQGYQPQHF. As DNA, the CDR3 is TGTGCCAGCAGTCCACAGGGATATCAGCCCCAGCATTTT.

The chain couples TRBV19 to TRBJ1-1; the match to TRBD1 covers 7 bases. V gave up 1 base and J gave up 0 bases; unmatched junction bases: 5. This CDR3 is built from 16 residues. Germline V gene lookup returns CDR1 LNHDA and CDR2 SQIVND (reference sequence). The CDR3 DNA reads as TGTGCCAGTAGTATAGGACAGGGACGATTGAACACTGAAGCTTTCTTT. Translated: CASSIGQGRLNTEAFF.

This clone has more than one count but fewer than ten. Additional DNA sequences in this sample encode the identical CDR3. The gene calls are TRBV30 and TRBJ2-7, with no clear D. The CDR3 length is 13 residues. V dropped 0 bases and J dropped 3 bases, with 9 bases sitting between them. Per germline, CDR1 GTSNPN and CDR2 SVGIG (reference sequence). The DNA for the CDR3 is TGTGCCTGGAGTGTTTCACTGTACTACGAGCAGTACGTC. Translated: CAWSVSLYYEQYV.

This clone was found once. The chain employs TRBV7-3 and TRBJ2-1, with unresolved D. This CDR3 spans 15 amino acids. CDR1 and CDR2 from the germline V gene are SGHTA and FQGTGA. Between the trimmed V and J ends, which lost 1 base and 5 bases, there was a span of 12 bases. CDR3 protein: CASSLMAQSDNEQFF. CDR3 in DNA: TGTGCCAGCAGCTTAATGGCCCAGTCAGACAATGAGCAGTTCTTC.

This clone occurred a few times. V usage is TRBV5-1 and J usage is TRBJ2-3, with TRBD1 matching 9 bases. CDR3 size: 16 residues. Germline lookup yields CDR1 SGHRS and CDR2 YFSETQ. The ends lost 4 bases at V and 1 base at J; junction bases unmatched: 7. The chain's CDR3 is CASSAQTGGGTDTQYF. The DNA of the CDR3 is TGCGCCAGCAGCGCCCAAACAGGGGGCGGCACAGATACGCAGTATTTT.

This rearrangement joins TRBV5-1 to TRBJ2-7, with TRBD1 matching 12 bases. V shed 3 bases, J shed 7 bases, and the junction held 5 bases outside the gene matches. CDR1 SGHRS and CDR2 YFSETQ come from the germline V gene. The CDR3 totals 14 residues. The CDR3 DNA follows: TGCGCCAGCAGCTCGGGACAGGGGGCGGGTGAGCAGTACGTC. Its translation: CASSSGQGAGEQYV.